The sequence of this T cell receptor (beta chain) was determined in a study of T cells in Graves' hyperthyroidism and ophthalmopathy. Study-wide context: The blood sample was taken at first diagnosis, before treatment began.

Trimming cost V 4 bases and J 4 bases, with 16 bases left between them. The CDR3 spans 15 residues. Germline V lookup: CDR1 LGHDT, CDR2 YNNKEL (reference sequence). TCR beta CDR3 sequences were amplified from RNA transcripts. HTBI primers were used for first-round RT-PCR of the TCR CDR3. TCRdb re-analysed the multiplex PCR reads in MiXCR, keeping a single row per CDR3 protein. The sample has 600,000 to 900,000 distinct CDR3 sequences, around 17% seen once; the top ten hold approximately 8.4%. This clonotype was observed a few times. The genes are TRBV3-1 and TRBJ1-2; TRBD1 is a possible D gene (5 bases). The sequenced material came from blood. The sequence derives from a man younger than 35 with Graves' hyperthyroidism. The chain's CDR3 is CASSPRVPFPYGYTF. The CDR3 region has the DNA TGTGCCAGCAGCCCCAGGGTCCCCTTCCCCTATGGCTACACCTTC.